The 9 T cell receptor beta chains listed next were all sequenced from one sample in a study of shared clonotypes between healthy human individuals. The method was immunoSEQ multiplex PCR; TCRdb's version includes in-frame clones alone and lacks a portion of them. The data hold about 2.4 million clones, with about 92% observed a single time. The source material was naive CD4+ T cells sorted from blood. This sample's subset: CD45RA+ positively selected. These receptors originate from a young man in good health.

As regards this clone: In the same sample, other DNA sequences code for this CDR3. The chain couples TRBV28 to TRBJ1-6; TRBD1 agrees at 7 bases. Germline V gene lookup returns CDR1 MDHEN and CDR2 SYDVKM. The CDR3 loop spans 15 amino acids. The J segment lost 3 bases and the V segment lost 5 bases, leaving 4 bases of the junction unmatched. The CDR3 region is CASSTRQGYNSPLHF. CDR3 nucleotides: TGTGCCAGCAGTACCAGACAGGGCTATAATTCACCCCTCCACTTT.

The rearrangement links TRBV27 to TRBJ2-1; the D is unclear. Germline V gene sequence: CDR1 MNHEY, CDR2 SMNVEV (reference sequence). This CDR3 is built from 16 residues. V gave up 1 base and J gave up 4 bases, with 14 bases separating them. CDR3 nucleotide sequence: TGTGCCAGCAGTTTATATGGGCCAACTCAATACAATGAGCAGTTCTTC. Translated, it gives CASSLYGPTQYNEQFF.

The CDR3 is CAISPGQGNNSPLHF. The CDR3 DNA follows: TGTGCCATCAGTCCCGGACAGGGAAATAATTCACCCCTCCACTTT. The V gene is TRBV10-3, the J gene TRBJ1-6; TRBD1 matches at 8 bases. The junction had 5 bases not matched to a gene; V was cut back by 5 bases and J by 5 bases. CDR1 and CDR2 from the germline V gene are ENHRY and SYGVKD. This CDR3 contains 15 residues.

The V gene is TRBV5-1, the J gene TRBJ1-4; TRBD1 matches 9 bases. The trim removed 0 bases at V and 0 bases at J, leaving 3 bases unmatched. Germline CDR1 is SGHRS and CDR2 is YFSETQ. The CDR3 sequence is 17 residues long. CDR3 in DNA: TGCGCCAGCAGCTTGGGACAGGGGGTATCAACTAATGAAAAACTGTTTTTT. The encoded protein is CASSLGQGVSTNEKLFF. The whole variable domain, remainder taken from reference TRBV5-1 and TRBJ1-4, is KAGVTQTPRYLIKTRGQQVTLSCSPISGHRSVSWYQQTPGQGLQFLFEYFSETQRNKGNFPGRFSGRQFSNSRSEMNVSTLELGDSALYLCASSLGQGVSTNEKLFFGSGTQLSVL.

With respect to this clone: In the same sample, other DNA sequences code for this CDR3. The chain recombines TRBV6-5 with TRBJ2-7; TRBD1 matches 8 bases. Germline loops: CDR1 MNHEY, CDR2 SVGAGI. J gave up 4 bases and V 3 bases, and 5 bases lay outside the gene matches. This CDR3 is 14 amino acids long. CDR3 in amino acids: CASSYLRQGYEQYF. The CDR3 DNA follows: TGTGCCAGCAGTTATCTGAGACAGGGGTACGAGCAGTACTTC.

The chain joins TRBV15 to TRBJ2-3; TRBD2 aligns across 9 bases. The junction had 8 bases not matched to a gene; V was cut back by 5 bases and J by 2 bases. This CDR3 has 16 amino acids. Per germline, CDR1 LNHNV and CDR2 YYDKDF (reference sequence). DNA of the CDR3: TGTGCCACCAGCCCTCAGACTAGCGGAATCACAGATACGCAGTATTTT. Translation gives CATSPQTSGITDTQYF.

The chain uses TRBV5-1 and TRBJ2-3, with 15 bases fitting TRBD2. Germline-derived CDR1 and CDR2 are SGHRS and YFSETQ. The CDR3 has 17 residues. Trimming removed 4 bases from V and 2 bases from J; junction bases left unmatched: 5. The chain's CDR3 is CASSTGLAGGITDTQYF. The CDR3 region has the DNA TGCGCCAGCAGCACGGGACTAGCGGGAGGTATCACAGATACGCAGTATTTT.

The CDR3 is CASSFREGSSYNEQFF. CDR3 DNA: TGTGCCAGCAGCTTTCGAGAGGGCAGCTCCTACAATGAGCAGTTCTTC. The V call is TRBV5-6, the J call TRBJ2-1; TRBD2 might be the D (5 bases). There are 16 residues in the CDR3. Trimming pared 2 bases from V and 0 bases from J, leaving 12 bases between. In germline, CDR1 is SGHDT, CDR2 YYEEEE. The full variable domain, rest sourced from reference TRBV5-6 and TRBJ2-1, is DAGVTQSPTHLIKTRGQQVTLRCSPKSGHDTVSWYQQALGQGPQFIFQYYEEEERQRGNFPDRFSGHQFPNYSSELNVNALLLGDSALYLCASSFREGSSYNEQFFGPGTRLTVL.

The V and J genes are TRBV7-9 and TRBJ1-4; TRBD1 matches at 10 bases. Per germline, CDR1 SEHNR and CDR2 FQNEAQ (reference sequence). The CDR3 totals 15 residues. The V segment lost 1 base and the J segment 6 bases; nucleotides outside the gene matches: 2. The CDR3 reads CASSLGGTGDEKLFF. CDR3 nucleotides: TGTGCCAGCAGCTTAGGGGGGACAGGGGATGAAAAACTGTTTTTT.